A selection of T cell receptor beta chains follows, all from one sample in a study of cytomegalovirus exposure and HLA in healthy donors. Assay used: immunoSEQ multiplex PCR; TCRdb lists only in-frame clones, some missing. The data show 250,000 to 350,000 clones, with about 75% seen just once and under 3% held by the top ten. Sample: PBMCs. The receptor source for this set is a female donor in good health and CMV-seronegative. Each CDR3 is given with its conserved first and last residue. D genes are given only for firm matches. Clone size is stated in some rows and not others, as once, few, many or a class when expanded.

clone size: -
D gene: -
V gene: TRBV7-9
J gene: TRBJ1-1
CDR3 DNA: TGTGCCAGCAGCCCTCTGAACACTGAAGCTTTCTTT
CDR3 protein: CASSPLNTEAFF

clone size: -
D gene: -
V gene: TRBV28
J gene: TRBJ1-5
CDR3 DNA: TGTGCCAGCAGTTTTAGTTCGGGCAATCAGCCCCAGCATTTT
CDR3 protein: CASSFSSGNQPQHF

clone size: -
D gene: -
V gene: TRBV5-8
J gene: TRBJ2-7
CDR3 DNA: TGTGCCAGCAGTTATTACCCAGGCTCCTACGAGCAGTACTTC
CDR3 protein: CASSYYPGSYEQYF

clone size: -
D gene: -
V gene: TRBV20-1
J gene: TRBJ2-5
CDR3 DNA: TGCAGTGCTGGGGGGGCAGAGACCCAGTACTTC
CDR3 protein: CSAGGAETQYF

clone size: -
D gene: TRBD1
V gene: TRBV4-1
J gene: TRBJ2-3
CDR3 DNA: TGCGCCAGCAGCCAATACCAGGGGACAGGGCTCACAGATACGCAGTATTTT
CDR3 protein: CASSQYQGTGLTDTQYF

clone size: -
D gene: TRBD1
V gene: TRBV15
J gene: TRBJ2-1
CDR3 DNA: TGTGCCACCAGCTCGAGGACAGGGGTTATCAATGAGCAGTTCTTC
CDR3 protein: CATSSRTGVINEQFF

clone size: few
D gene: -
V gene: TRBV28
J gene: TRBJ1-2
CDR3 DNA: TGTGCCAGCAGCCACTACTCAGTGGATGGCTACACCTTC
CDR3 protein: CASSHYSVDGYTF

clone size: -
D gene: TRBD1
V gene: TRBV11-1
J gene: TRBJ2-2
CDR3 DNA: TGTGCCAGCAGCTTAGCGAGACCAGGACAGGGGAGCACCGGGGAGCTGTTTTTT
CDR3 protein: CASSLARPGQGSTGELFF

clone size: -
D gene: TRBD1
V gene: TRBV4-1
J gene: TRBJ1-6
CDR3 DNA: TGCGCCAGCAGCCCCGGGACAGGGTATTCACCCCTCCACTTT
CDR3 protein: CASSPGTGYSPLHF

clone size: -
D gene: TRBD2
V gene: TRBV2
J gene: TRBJ2-3
CDR3 DNA: TGTGCCAGCATGGCTAGCGGCTACACAGATACGCAGTATTTT
CDR3 protein: CASMASGYTDTQYF

clone size: -
D gene: -
V gene: TRBV30
J gene: TRBJ1-4
CDR3 DNA: TGTGCCTGGAGCCGCTTGGGGGACTACAGTGCAACTAATGAAAAACTGTTTTTT
CDR3 protein: CAWSRLGDYSATNEKLFF

clone size: -
D gene: TRBD2
V gene: TRBV10-3
J gene: TRBJ2-3
CDR3 DNA: TGTGCCATCAGTGAGCCGGGACTAGCGGGACCGGATACGCAGTATTTT
CDR3 protein: CAISEPGLAGPDTQYF

clone size: -
D gene: -
V gene: TRBV6-6
J gene: TRBJ2-7
CDR3 DNA: TGTGCCAGCAGTTACCAAAGGGGTGGGTACGAGCAGTACTTC
CDR3 protein: CASSYQRGGYEQYF

clone size: -
D gene: TRBD2
V gene: TRBV28
J gene: TRBJ2-2
CDR3 DNA: TGTGCCAGCAGTTTACCTAGACCGGGGGGGAACACCGGGGAGCTGTTTTTT
CDR3 protein: CASSLPRPGGNTGELFF

clone size: -
D gene: -
V gene: TRBV27
J gene: TRBJ1-4
CDR3 DNA: TGTGCCAGCAGTTCCAATCCGATTAGGGGGGGCGGGGAAAAACTGTTTTTT
CDR3 protein: CASSSNPIRGGGEKLFF

clone size: -
D gene: TRBD2
V gene: TRBV10-3
J gene: TRBJ2-7
CDR3 DNA: TGTGCCATCAGTGCGGGAGCGGGAGCCCCCTACGAGCAGTACTTC
CDR3 protein: CAISAGAGAPYEQYF

clone size: -
D gene: TRBD1
V gene: TRBV6-1
J gene: TRBJ1-1
CDR3 DNA: TGTGCCAGCAGGGAAAACAGGGGGCCGGGATGGAACACTGAAGCTTTCTTT
CDR3 protein: CASRENRGPGWNTEAFF

clone size: -
D gene: TRBD1
V gene: TRBV11-3
J gene: TRBJ1-2
CDR3 DNA: TGTGCCAGCAGCTTTGGGACAGGGGACGGCTACACCTTC
CDR3 protein: CASSFGTGDGYTF

clone size: -
D gene: -
V gene: TRBV7-9
J gene: TRBJ2-3
CDR3 DNA: TGTGCCAGCAGCTTAGCACAGGCCGGGACGCAGTATTTT
CDR3 protein: CASSLAQAGTQYF

clone size: -
D gene: TRBD2
V gene: TRBV7-8
J gene: TRBJ2-1
CDR3 DNA: TGTGCCAGCAGCGGGCGGACTAGCGGGAGGTCGAATGAGCAGTTCTTC
CDR3 protein: CASSGRTSGRSNEQFF